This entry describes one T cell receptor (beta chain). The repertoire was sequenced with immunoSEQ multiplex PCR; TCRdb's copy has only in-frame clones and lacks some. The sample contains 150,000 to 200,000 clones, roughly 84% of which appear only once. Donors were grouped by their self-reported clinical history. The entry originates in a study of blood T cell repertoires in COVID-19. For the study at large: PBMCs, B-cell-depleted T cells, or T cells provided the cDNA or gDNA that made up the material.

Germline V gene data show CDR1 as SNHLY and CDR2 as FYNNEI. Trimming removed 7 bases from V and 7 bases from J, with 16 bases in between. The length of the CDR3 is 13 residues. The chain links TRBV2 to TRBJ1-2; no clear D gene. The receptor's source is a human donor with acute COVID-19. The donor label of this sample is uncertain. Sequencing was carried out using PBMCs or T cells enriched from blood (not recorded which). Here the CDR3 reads CASNEGTSSGYTF. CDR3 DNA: TGTGCCAGCAACGAGGGAACCAGCTCTGGCTACACCTTC.